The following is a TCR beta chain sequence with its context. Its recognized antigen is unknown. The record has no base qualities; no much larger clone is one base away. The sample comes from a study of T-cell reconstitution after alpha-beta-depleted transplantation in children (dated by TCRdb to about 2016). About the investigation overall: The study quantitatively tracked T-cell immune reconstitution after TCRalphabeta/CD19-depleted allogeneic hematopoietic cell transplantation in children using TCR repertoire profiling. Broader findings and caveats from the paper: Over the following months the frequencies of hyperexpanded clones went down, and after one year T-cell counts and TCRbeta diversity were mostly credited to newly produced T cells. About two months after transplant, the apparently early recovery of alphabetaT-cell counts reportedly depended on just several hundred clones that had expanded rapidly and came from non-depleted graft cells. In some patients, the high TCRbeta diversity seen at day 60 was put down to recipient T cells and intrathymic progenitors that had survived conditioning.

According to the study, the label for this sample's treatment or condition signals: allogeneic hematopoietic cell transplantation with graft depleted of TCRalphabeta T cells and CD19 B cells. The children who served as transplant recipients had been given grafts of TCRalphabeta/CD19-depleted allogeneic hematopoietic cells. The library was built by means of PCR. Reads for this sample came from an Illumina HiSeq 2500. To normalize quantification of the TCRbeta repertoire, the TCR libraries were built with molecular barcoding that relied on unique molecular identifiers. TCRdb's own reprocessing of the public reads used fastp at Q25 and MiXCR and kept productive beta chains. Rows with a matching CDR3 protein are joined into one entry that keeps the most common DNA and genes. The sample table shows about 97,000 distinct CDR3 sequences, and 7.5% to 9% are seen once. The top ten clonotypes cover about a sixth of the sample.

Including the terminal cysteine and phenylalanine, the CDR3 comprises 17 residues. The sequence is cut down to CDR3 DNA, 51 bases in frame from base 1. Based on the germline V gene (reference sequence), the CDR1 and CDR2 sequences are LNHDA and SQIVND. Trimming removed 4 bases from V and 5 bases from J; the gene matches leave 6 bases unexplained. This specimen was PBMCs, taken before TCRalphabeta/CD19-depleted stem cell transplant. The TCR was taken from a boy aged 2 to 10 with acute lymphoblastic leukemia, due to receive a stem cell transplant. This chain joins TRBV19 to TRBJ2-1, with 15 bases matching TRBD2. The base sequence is TGTGCCAGTAGTACTTGGACTAGCGGGGGGGTTGACAATGAGCAGTTCTTC. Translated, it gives CASSTWTSGGVDNEQFF.